This T cell receptor (beta chain) was documented in a study of CXCR3-negative and CXCR3-positive naive CD8 T cells. Study observations and caveats: Memory cells diverged, while naive CXCR3-positive and CXCR3-negative cells had similar TRBV-TRBJ usage.

As to this clonotype: Antigen unknown.

The method, 5' RACE with UMI labels, was used to prepare the TRB cDNA libraries. TCRdb reprocessed the 5' RACE reads, with one entry per CDR3 protein and no DNA. The sample totals about 58,000 distinct CDR3 sequences; its top ten clones hold around 0.4%. Per germline, CDR1 SEHNR and CDR2 FQNEAQ (reference sequence). This CDR3 is built from 15 residues. The source is a human donor in good health. Some clones in this sample may be carry-over from other donors' samples. Sample: naive CXCR3- CD8+ T cells from blood. Subset of the sample: CD45RO-CCR7+CD27+CD95- naive CD8+ T cells lacking CXCR3 (TNR3-). The gene calls are TRBV7-9 and TRBJ2-1. This chain's CDR3 is CASSFSGGSYNEQFF.